Listed below are T cell receptor beta chains from one sample, sequenced in a study of regulatory T cells in long-lasting Graves disease. TCRdb reprocessed the multiplex PCR reads via MiXCR and lists one record per CDR3 protein. This table has some 460,000 distinct CDR3 sequences, roughly 17% appearing once. The sample also formed part of further work on T cells in Graves' hyperthyroidism and ophthalmopathy.

Here the sequenced sample was peripheral blood mononuclear cells (PBMCs), taken at new diagnosis, from a patient treated with antithyroid drugs. The receptors originated from a man in his forties with Graves disease. CDR3s include the opening cysteine and the closing phenylalanine or tryptophan. Fields, in order: V gene, J gene, CDR3 length, CDR3 protein.

>TRBV2|TRBJ1-5|14
CASSERGFEQPQHF
>TRBV5-1|TRBJ2-3|15
CASSLWDRGTDTQYF
>TRBV7-8|TRBJ2-7|16
CASSRATGTGSYEQYF
>TRBV2|TRBJ2-1|15
CASSGRDSSYNEQFF
>TRBV2|TRBJ2-5|15
CANQYTADDKETQYF
>TRBV11-1|TRBJ2-2|16
CASSLGQGVDTGELFF
>TRBV28|TRBJ2-5|13
CASIPSYQETQYF
>TRBV30|TRBJ1-3|14
CAGRSDSSGNTIYF
>TRBV3-1|TRBJ2-1|17
CASSHPQGPSGYNEQFF
>TRBV7-3|TRBJ2-1|15
CASSSAGLGSNEQFF
>TRBV2|TRBJ2-1|19
CASSPDRTSGFSSYNEQFF
>TRBV6-2/TRBV6-3|TRBJ1-5|12
CASGTANQPQHF
>TRBV5-1|TRBJ1-3|16
CASSLGTGPAGNTIYF
>TRBV5-1|TRBJ2-3|14
CASSSRLVSDTQYF
>TRBV18|TRBJ1-1|13
CASSPKENTEAFF
>TRBV6-1|TRBJ1-2|12
CASRDRGGGYTF
>TRBV20-1|TRBJ2-3|16
CSAINPGGLLTDTQYF
>TRBV20-1|TRBJ2-7|13
CSAFSGGSYEQYF
>TRBV19|TRBJ2-7|15
CATQIRKGRRYEQYF
>TRBV15|TRBJ2-2|17
CATSRRPLRSNTGELFF
>TRBV28|TRBJ1-5|12
CATGGRNQPQHF
>TRBV18|TRBJ2-1|14
CASKPGLSYNEQFF
>TRBV12-3/TRBV12-4|TRBJ2-7|14
CASTETGSSWEQYF
>TRBV27|TRBJ2-7|16
CASSLTSGRRSYEQYF
>TRBV2|TRBJ2-3|13
CASRRTVTDTQYF
>TRBV7-8|TRBJ2-7|13
CASSLSIGNEQYF
>TRBV10-3|TRBJ2-1|11
CAISGDYEQFF
>TRBV20-1|TRBJ1-1|15
CSARVPGRVNTEAFF
>TRBV10-3|TRBJ1-6|14
CAISVGQSNSPLHF
>TRBV28|TRBJ2-5|14
CASSFGPLEETQYF
>TRBV7-9|TRBJ2-2|15
CASSFGLANTGELFF
>TRBV19|TRBJ2-1|15
CASNPSTVTASEQFF
>TRBV12-3/TRBV12-4|TRBJ2-6|14
CASSLGIGANVLTF
>TRBV28|TRBJ2-7|14
CASSLTQGGYEQYF
>TRBV2|TRBJ1-2|14
CASTETGINYGYTF
>TRBV18|TRBJ2-2|16
CASSPPIGSGTGELFF
>TRBV6-2/TRBV6-3|TRBJ2-6|13
CAGRDSGANVLTF
>TRBV5-1|TRBJ2-2|15
CASSLGGLNTGELFF
>TRBV2|TRBJ1-1|13
CASSTGFNTEAFF
>TRBV5-1|TRBJ2-6|14
CASRWSTGANVLTF
>TRBV2|TRBJ2-5|14
CASRGDREEETQYF
>TRBV9|TRBJ2-5|17
CASSVGGFSGSQETQYF
>TRBV7-2|TRBJ2-3|15
CASSGRRSWGDTQYF
>TRBV12-3/TRBV12-4|TRBJ2-3|13
CASSPPEPDTQYF
>TRBV25-1|TRBJ2-1|16
CASSELGGSSYNEQFF
>TRBV27|TRBJ2-1|15
CASSLGLAGGSEQLF
>TRBV4-1|TRBJ2-7|14
CASSRGTALGEQYF
>TRBV12-3/TRBV12-4|TRBJ2-1|16
CASRPGTSGSYNEQFF
>TRBV2|TRBJ2-3|17
CASSESGPGTPTDTQYF
>TRBV11-3|TRBJ2-7|15
CASSLDGGEGNEQYF
>TRBV6-5|TRBJ2-3|15
CASSYSLPRADTQYF
>TRBV15|TRBJ2-7|15
CATSREDRGRLEQYF
>TRBV15|TRBJ2-2|15
CATSRDRLGTGELFF
>TRBV14|TRBJ2-1|14
CASSQGLVGNEQFF
>TRBV30|TRBJ2-3|14
CAWSGGNGPDTQYF